What follows describes a single T cell receptor beta chain. This entry belongs to a study of shared T cell receptors in the human thymus. The V gene's germline CDR1 is LNHDA and CDR2 SQIVND (reference sequence). There are 20 residues in the CDR3. V was shortened by 0 bases and J by 3 bases, with 23 bases between the two germline ends. Method: immunoSEQ multiplex PCR; TCRdb's copy keeps in-frame clones and lacks some. The sample carries about 380,000 clones, roughly 94% recorded once. This sequence was found in a human donor. J is TRBJ2-2 and V is TRBV19; D unclear. The sequencing sample was made of thymocytes. DNA for the CDR3: TGTGCCAGTAGTATAGATGCCGCTTCCCTGAAAAGGGTGGACACCGGGGAGCTGTTTTTT. As protein: CASSIDAASLKRVDTGELFF.